The clone carrying this T cell receptor beta chain was picked up a small number of times. These data come from a study of breast tumors, draining lymph nodes, adjacent tissues. TCRdb re-analysed the multiplex PCR reads in MiXCR, keeping a single row per CDR3 protein. The sample lists more than 14,000 distinct CDR3 sequences, around 47% seen once, with 25% to 35% in the top ten. Material for sequencing was tumor-adjacent breast tissue. The receptor was isolated from a female donor with breast cancer. Some clones in this sample may be carry-over from other donors' samples.

The CDR3, as DNA: TGTGCCAGCAGCCACGTGGGACAGGGAGGCACCGGGGAGCTGTTTTTT. It encodes CASSHVGQGGTGELFF. The V call is TRBV14, the J call TRBJ2-2; 9 bases fit TRBD1. After removal of 3 bases from V and 4 bases from J, the junction contained 6 bases not matched to a gene. Germline V lookup: CDR1 SGHDN, CDR2 FVKESK. CDR3 length: 16 amino acids.